This T cell receptor beta chain was profiled in a study of control samples from healthy donors and cancer patients. With V trimmed by 8 bases and J by 8 bases, 12 bases remained unmatched. The CDR3 consists of 15 residues. CDR1 is MNHEY, CDR2 SVGAGI, per germline. Clones were sequenced by immunoSEQ multiplex PCR, and TCRdb holds only the in-frame ones, with some missing. The sample has some 100,000 clones, 75% to 90% seen once. V is TRBV6-5 and J is TRBJ2-1; the match to TRBD2 covers 10 bases. The TCR originated in a man aged 25 to 40 in good health. Sample: blood. CDR3 amino acids: CASQSGRVKRDEQFF. DNA of the CDR3: TGTGCCAGCCAGAGCGGGAGGGTAAAGCGCGATGAGCAGTTCTTC.